These 8 T cell receptor beta chains were sequenced from one sample in a study of cytomegalovirus exposure and HLA in healthy donors. Generated by immunoSEQ multiplex PCR, the TCRdb table keeps only in-frame clones and is missing some. The sample lists about 330,000 clones, about nine tenths seen once, with under 0.85% in the top ten. The sequencing input was PBMCs. These receptors all stem from a woman between 18 and 29 years old in good health and CMV-seronegative.

At least ten counts were recorded for this clone. V and J are TRBV7-6 and TRBJ1-2; 9 bases are a match to TRBD1. The CDR3 contains 15 residues. The V gene's germline CDR1 is SGHVS and CDR2 FNYEAQ. After removal of 3 bases from V and 7 bases from J, the junction contained 9 bases not matched to a gene. The CDR3 sequence: CASSLSGTGSFGYTF. In DNA form, the CDR3 reads TGTGCCAGCAGCTTGTCCGGGACAGGGTCCTTTGGCTACACCTTC.

The V and J genes are TRBV4-3 and TRBJ2-5, with 7 positions matching TRBD1. V lost 0 bases to trimming and J lost 1 base; unmatched junction nucleotides: 5. Germline lookup yields CDR1 LGHNA and CDR2 YSLEER. This CDR3 region has 16 residues. The chain's CDR3 is CASSQDLRQGQETQYF. CDR3 DNA sequence: TGCGCCAGCAGCCAAGATCTTAGACAGGGCCAAGAGACCCAGTACTTC.

On this clone: This sample includes further DNA sequences coding for the same CDR3. The chain joins TRBV20-1 to TRBJ2-7; D is uncertain. In germline, CDR1 is DFQATT, CDR2 SNEGSKA (reference sequence). V gave up 3 bases and J gave up 1 base, with 4 bases separating them. This CDR3 contains 11 residues. CDR3 coding DNA: TGCAGTGCTAGCGGGTCCTACGAGCAGTACTTC. The encoded protein is CSASGSYEQYF.

The genes are TRBV7-2 and TRBJ2-3; 14 bases fit TRBD2. This CDR3 is 19 amino acids long. Trimming took 5 bases from V and 0 from J; bases not matched to a gene: 10. Germline loops: CDR1 SGHTA, CDR2 FQGNSA. In nucleotides, the CDR3 is TGTGCCAGCAGCGGACCGACTAGCGGGAGGGATACTAGCACAGATACGCAGTATTTT. Protein product: CASSGPTSGRDTSTDTQYF.

The V and J genes are TRBV6-1 and TRBJ1-5, with D maybe TRBD1 (5 bases). V shed 11 bases and J shed 4 bases, with 21 bases lying between them. Germline-derived CDR1 and CDR2 are MNHNS and SASEGT. The CDR3 has 15 amino acids. The CDR3 DNA follows: TGTGCCGCACGCGGGGCGCAGGATGCAAATCAGCCCCAGCATTTT. Its protein is CAARGAQDANQPQHF.

The chain is built from TRBV25-1 and TRBJ1-1; no clear D. Germline CDR1 and CDR2: MGHDK and SYGVNS. The CDR3 is 12 residues long. The V gene lost 4 bases and the J gene lost 7 bases, with 10 bases spanning the gap. The CDR3 nucleotides read TGTGCCAGCAGTGTATTTGGAGGTGAAGCTTTCTTT. Amino acid sequence: CASSVFGGEAFF.

This clone was counted once. The genes are TRBV6-6 and TRBJ2-7; 7 nucleotides agree with TRBD1. The CDR3 extends over 11 amino acids. Looked up from germline, CDR1 is MNHNY and CDR2 is SVGAGI (reference sequence). V dropped 6 bases and J dropped 5; count of bases not matched to a gene: 1. The CDR3 DNA is TGTGCCAGCAGGACAGGGAACGAGCAGTACTTC. Encoded protein: CASRTGNEQYF.

The gene calls are TRBV2 and TRBJ2-2, with 12 nucleotides matching TRBD2. Per germline, CDR1 SNHLY and CDR2 FYNNEI. The CDR3 is made up of 17 amino acids. Trimming removed 1 base from V and 6 bases from J; junction bases left unmatched: 6. The CDR3 here is CASSEVLAGGSAGELFF. The CDR3 DNA follows: TGTGCCAGCAGTGAAGTCCTAGCGGGAGGGTCAGCCGGGGAGCTGTTTTTT.